This TCR beta chain was obtained from a study of T cell responses to AZD1222 COVID-19 vaccine. Germline CDR1 is SEHNR and CDR2 is FQNEAQ (reference sequence). Trimming removed 4 bases from V and 6 bases from J, with 9 bases in between. This CDR3 is 12 amino acids long. Produced via immunoSEQ multiplex PCR; TCRdb's table is partial and in-frame only. The sample shows under 200,000 clones, 94% of them seen only once. The sequence derives from an adult in good health. This chain links TRBV7-9 with TRBJ1-2, with D perhaps TRBD1 (5 bases). The sequences come from peripheral blood, collected on day 0 of AZD1222 vaccination. The DNA of the CDR3 is TGTGCCAGCAGCTATCTCAGGGATGGCTACACCTTC. Translation: CASSYLRDGYTF.